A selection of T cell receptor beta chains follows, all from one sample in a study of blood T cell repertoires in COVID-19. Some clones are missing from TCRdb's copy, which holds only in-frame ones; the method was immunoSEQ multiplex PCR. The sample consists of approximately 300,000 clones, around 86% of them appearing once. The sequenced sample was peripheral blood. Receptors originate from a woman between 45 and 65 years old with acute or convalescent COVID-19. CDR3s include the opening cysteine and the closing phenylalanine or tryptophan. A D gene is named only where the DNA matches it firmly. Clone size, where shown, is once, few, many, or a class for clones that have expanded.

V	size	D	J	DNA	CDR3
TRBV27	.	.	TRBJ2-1	TGTGCCAGCAGTGCGGGGCTAAGCTCCTACAATGAGCAGTTCTTC	CASSAGLSSYNEQFF
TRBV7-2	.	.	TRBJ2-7	TGTGCCAGCAGCTTAGATAGGGGTGCGACTTCCTACGAGCAGTACTTC	CASSLDRGATSYEQYF
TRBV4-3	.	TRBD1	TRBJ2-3	TGCGCCAGCAGCCCCCGGGACAGGGATCCAGATACGCAGTATTTT	CASSPRDRDPDTQYF
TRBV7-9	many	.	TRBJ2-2	TGTGCCAGCAGCCCTAGAATAGGGACACAGAACACCGGGGAGCTGTTTTTT	CASSPRIGTQNTGELFF
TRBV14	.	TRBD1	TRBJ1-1	TGTGCCAGCAGCCAACCCGGACAGGGAGCGAACACTGAAGCTTTCTTT	CASSQPGQGANTEAFF
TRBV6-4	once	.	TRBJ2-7	TGTGCCAGCGTATCAGACTCCTACGAGCAGTACTTC	CASVSDSYEQYF
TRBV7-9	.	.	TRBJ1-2	TGTGCCAGCAGCCCCTCAGGGAACTATGGCTACACCTTC	CASSPSGNYGYTF
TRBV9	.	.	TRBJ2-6	TGTGCCAGCAGCGGAGAGGTTTCTGGGGCCAACGTCCTGACTTTC	CASSGEVSGANVLTF
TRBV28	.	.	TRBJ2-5	TGTGCCAGCAGACTGGTACAGGTCGAGACCCAGTACTTC	CASRLVQVETQYF
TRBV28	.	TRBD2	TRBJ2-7	TGTGCCAGCAGTTTTCCGGGAGGGCCCTACGAGCAGTACTTC	CASSFPGGPYEQYF
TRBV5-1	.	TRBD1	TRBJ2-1	TGCGCCAGCAGCTTGGCCGACGTCCAAAGGGGGCGGCAGTTCTTC	CASSLADVQRGRQFF
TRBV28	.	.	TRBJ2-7	TGTGCCAGCAGTTTACCGGGGGAAGGGTCCTACGAGCAGTACTTC	CASSLPGEGSYEQYF
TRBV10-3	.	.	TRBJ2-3	TGTGCCATCAACTCCGCGGCCGCCGATACGCAGTATTTT	CAINSAAADTQYF
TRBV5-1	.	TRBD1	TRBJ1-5	TGCGCCAGCAGCAAGGGGACAGTCGATAGCAATCAGCCCCAGCATTTT	CASSKGTVDSNQPQHF
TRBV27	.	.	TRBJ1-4	TGTGCCAGCAGTCCCCGAGGGAATGAAAAACTGTTTTTT	CASSPRGNEKLFF
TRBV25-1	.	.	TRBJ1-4	TGTGCCAGCAGCCTAGTTAATGAAAAACTGTTTTTT	CASSLVNEKLFF
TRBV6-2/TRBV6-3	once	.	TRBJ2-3	TGTGCCAGCAGTTACGGTGGCGGGGGCACAGATACGCAGTATTTT	CASSYGGGGTDTQYF
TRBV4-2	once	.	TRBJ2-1	TGTGCCAGCAGCCCTACTTTCAATGAGCAGTTCTTC	CASSPTFNEQFF
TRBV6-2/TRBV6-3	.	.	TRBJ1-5	TGTGCCAGCAGTCTTGACAGGCATGGCAATCAGCCCCAGCATTTT	CASSLDRHGNQPQHF
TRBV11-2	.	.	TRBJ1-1	TGTGCCAGCAGCTTAGTGCTAGGGGGGAACACTGAAGCTTTCTTT	CASSLVLGGNTEAFF
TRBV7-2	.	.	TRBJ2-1	TGTGCCAGCAGCCCAACCCGGGACAAGAATGAGCAGTTCTTC	CASSPTRDKNEQFF
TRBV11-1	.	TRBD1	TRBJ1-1	TGTGCCAGCAGCCTCACCGGGACAGGGGGCACTGAAGCTTTCTTT	CASSLTGTGGTEAFF
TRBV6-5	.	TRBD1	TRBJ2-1	TGTGCCAGCAGTCTAGACAGGGCTAGTAAGTTCTTC	CASSLDRASKFF
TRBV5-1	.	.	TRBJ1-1	TGCGCCAGCAGCTTAGAGGGAGGCGTGAACACTGAAGCTTTCTTT	CASSLEGGVNTEAFF
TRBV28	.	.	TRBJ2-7	TGTGCCAGCAGTTTACCCACCCCGGGACACGTCTACGAGCAGTACTTC	CASSLPTPGHVYEQYF
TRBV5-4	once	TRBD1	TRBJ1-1	TGTGCCAGCAGCTTTCGACAGGGAGGGAACACTGAAGCTTTCTTT	CASSFRQGGNTEAFF
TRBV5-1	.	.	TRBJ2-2	TGCGCCAGCAGCTTGGCGGAAAGGGGCCACACCGGGGAGCTGTTTTTT	CASSLAERGHTGELFF
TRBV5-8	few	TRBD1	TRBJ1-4	TGTGCCAGCAGCCCGGGGGACAGCCTTAATGAAAAACTGTTTTTT	CASSPGDSLNEKLFF
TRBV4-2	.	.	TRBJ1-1	TGTGCCAGCAGCCAAGGCCCTTCAGTGAACACTGAAGCTTTCTTT	CASSQGPSVNTEAFF
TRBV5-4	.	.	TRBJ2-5	TGTGCCAGCAGCTTGCGAGAGACCCAGTACTTC	CASSLRETQYF
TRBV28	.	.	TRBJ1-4	TGTGCCAGCGCCTGGGAGGGAAGGAGTGAAAAACTGTTTTTT	CASAWEGRSEKLFF
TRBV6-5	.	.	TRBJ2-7	TGTGCCAGCAGTTCCCACAGGGTCTCCTACGAGCAGTACTTC	CASSSHRVSYEQYF
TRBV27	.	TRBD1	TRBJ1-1	TGTGCCAGCAGTTCCGGGACAGGGTACACTGAAGCTTTCTTT	CASSSGTGYTEAFF
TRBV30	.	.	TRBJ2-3	TGTACCTGGGGACGGTGGGCGGGAAGCACAGATACGCAGTATTTT	CTWGRWAGSTDTQYF
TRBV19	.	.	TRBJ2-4	TGTGCCAGTAGTATCGGGGGACAGCAAAACATTCAGTACTTC	CASSIGGQQNIQYF
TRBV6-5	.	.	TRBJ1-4	TGTGCCAGCAGGGGTGCAGGGGCAACTAATGAAAAACTGTTTTTT	CASRGAGATNEKLFF
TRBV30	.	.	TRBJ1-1	TGTGCCTGGATTCGTAATGGGGGAGGGACTGAAGCTTTCTTT	CAWIRNGGGTEAFF
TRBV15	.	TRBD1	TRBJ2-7	TGTGCCACCAGCAGAGATACCAGGGGGCTCATCTACGAGCAGTACTTC	CATSRDTRGLIYEQYF
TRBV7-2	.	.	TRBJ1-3	TGTGCCAGCAGCTTAGTTCCCGGGGACTCTGGAAACACCATATATTTT	CASSLVPGDSGNTIYF
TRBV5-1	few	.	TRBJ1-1	TGCGCCAGCAGCTTTATCATCGGGGGTGGCACTGAAGCTTTCTTT	CASSFIIGGGTEAFF
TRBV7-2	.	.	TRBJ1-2	TGTGCCAGCAGCTTAGCGGAGACAGTCTATGGCTACACCTTC	CASSLAETVYGYTF
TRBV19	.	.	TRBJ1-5	TGTGCCAGTAGTATAGTTGGGAGGGGCCTGACCCGCAATCAGCCCCAGCATTTT	CASSIVGRGLTRNQPQHF
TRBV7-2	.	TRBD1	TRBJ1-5	TGTGCCAGCAGACCGACAGGGTTCCATCAGCCCCAGCATTTT	CASRPTGFHQPQHF
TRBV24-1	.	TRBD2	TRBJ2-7	TGTGCCACCAGTGATTTTGGGACTAGCGGCTCCTACGAGCAGTACTTC	CATSDFGTSGSYEQYF
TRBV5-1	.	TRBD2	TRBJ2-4	TGCGCCAGCAGCTTGGGACTAGCGGAAAACATTCAGTACTTC	CASSLGLAENIQYF
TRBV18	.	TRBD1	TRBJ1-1	TGTGCCAGCTCACCAACCGACAGGGCAGACACTGAAGCTTTCTTT	CASSPTDRADTEAFF
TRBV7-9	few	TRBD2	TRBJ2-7	TGTGCCAGCAGCCCTCTCGGGGGAGGGAACCGGGAGCAGTACTTC	CASSPLGGGNREQYF
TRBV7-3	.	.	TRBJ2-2	TGTGCCAGCAGCTTCGCGGAAGCCGGGGAGCTGTTTTTT	CASSFAEAGELFF
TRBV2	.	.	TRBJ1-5	TGTGCCAGCAGTGAGGGTTGGGCCTTGAGCAATCAGCCCCAGCATTTT	CASSEGWALSNQPQHF